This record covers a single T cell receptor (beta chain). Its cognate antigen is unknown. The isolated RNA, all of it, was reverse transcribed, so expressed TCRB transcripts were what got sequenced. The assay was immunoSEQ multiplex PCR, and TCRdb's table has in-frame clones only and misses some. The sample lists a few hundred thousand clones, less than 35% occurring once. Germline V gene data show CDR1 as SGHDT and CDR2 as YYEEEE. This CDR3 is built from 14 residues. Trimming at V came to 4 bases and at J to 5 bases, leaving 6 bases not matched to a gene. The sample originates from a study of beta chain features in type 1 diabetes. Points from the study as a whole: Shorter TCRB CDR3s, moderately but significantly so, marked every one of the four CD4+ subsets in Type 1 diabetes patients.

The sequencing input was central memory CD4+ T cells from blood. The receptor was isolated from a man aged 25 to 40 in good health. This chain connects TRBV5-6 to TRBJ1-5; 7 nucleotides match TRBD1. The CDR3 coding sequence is TGTGCCAGCAGCGAGTCACAGGGGTATCAGCCCCAGCATTTT. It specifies CASSESQGYQPQHF. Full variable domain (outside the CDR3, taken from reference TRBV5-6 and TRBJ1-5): DAGVTQSPTHLIKTRGQQVTLRCSPKSGHDTVSWYQQALGQGPQFIFQYYEEEERQRGNFPDRFSGHQFPNYSSELNVNALLLGDSALYLCASSESQGYQPQHFGDGTRLSIL.